The TCR beta chain under discussion was sequenced for a study of regulatory T cells in long-lasting Graves disease. For the study at large: Graves' patients with a new diagnosis had received antithyroid drugs under 3 months.

Time point specified: newly diagnosed GD, antithyroid drugs for less than 3 months. RNA isolated from PBMCs was used to make the TCR library. On this clonotype: Only one base separates this from a far larger clonotype, so it likely reflects a read error.

Libraries of TCR beta came from iRepertoire HTBI primers plus Arm-PCR of CDR3 regions. TCRdb analysed the multiplex PCR reads with MiXCR anew, one entry per CDR3 protein. The sample holds fewer than 350,000 distinct CDR3 sequences; 15% to 20% are singletons and the top ten take more than 35%. The germline CDR1 and CDR2 sequences are MNHEY and SMNVEV (reference sequence). The CDR3 is 15 amino acids. This TCR came from a female donor with Graves disease. This material consisted of peripheral blood mononuclear cells (PBMCs), taken at new diagnosis, from a patient treated with antithyroid drugs. The rearrangement uses TRBV27 and TRBJ2-5, with D perhaps TRBD1 (6 bases). The DNA of the CDR3 is TGTGCCGGCAGTTTACGCAGGGGCCTTTGGGAGACCCAGTACTTC. Amino acid sequence: CAGSLRRGLWETQYF.